The subject of this entry is one T cell receptor beta chain. The CDR3 sequence is 17 residues long. Germline values: CDR1 MDHEN, CDR2 SYDVKM. V shed 5 bases and J shed 4 bases, with 21 bases lying between them. The data were taken from a study of blood T cell repertoires in COVID-19. Across the whole study: The United States, Italy and Spain were the sources of the acute and convalescent COVID-19 samples. The cDNA or gDNA used as material had been derived from T cells, B-cell-depleted T cells, or PBMCs.

Under the authors' procedure: Reference gene primer amplification in the assay estimated nucleated cell counts. The data were produced by immunoSEQ multiplex PCR, yet TCRdb's version contains in-frame clones alone and is incomplete. From that table come the V and J calls and clone size; the DNA was used to work out D and trimming. The table has some 87,000 clones, approximately 91% seen once. The clonotype originates from a woman in her seventies with acute or convalescent COVID-19. The sequenced sample consisted of peripheral blood. This chain joins TRBV28 and TRBJ1-3, with TRBD1 as a possible D gene (6 bases). CDR3 in DNA: TGTGCCAGCAGTCCCCAGACGGTCAGGGGAGACGGAAACACCATATATTTT. Translated: CASSPQTVRGDGNTIYF. The variable domain in full, with the rest retrieved from reference TRBV28 and TRBJ1-3, is DVKVTQSSRYLVKRTGEKVFLECVQDMDHENMFWYRQDPGLGLRLIYFSYDVKMKEKGDIPEGYSVSREKKERFSLILESASTNQTSMYLCASSPQTVRGDGNTIYFGEGSWLTVV.